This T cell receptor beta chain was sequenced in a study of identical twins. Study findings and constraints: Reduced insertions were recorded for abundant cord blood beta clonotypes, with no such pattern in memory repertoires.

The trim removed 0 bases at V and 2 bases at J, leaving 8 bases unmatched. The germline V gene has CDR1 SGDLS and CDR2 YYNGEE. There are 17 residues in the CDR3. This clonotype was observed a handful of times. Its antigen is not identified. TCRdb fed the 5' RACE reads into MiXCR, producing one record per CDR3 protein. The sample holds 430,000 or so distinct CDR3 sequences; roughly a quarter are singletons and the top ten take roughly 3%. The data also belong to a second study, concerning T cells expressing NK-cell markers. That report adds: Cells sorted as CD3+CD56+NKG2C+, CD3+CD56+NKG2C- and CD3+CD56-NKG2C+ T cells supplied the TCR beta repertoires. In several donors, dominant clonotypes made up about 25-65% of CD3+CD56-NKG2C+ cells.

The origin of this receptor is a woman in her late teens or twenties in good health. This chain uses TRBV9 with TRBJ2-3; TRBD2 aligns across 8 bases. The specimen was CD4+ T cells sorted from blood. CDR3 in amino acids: CASSVGLATAITDTQYF. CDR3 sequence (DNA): TGTGCCAGCAGCGTAGGACTAGCGACAGCTATCACAGATACGCAGTATTTT. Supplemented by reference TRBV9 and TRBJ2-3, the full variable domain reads DSGVTQTPKHLITATGQRVTLRCSPRSGDLSVYWYQQSLDQGLQFLIQYYNGEERAKGNILERFSAQQFPDLHSELNLSSLELGDSALYFCASSVGLATAITDTQYFGPGTRLTVL.